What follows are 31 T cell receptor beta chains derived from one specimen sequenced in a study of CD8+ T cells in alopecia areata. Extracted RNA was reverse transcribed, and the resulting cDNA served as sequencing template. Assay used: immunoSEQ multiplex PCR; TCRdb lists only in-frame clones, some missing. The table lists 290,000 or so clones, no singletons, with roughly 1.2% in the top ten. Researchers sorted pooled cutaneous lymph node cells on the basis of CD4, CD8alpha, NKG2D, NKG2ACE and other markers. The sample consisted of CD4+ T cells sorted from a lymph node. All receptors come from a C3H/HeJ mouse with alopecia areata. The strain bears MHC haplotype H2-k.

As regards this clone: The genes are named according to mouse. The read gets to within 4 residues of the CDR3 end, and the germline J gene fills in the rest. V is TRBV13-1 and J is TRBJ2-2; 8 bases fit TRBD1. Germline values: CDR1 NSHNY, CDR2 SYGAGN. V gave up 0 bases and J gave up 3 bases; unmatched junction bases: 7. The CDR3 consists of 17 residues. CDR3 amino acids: CASSDGKQGVDTGQLYF. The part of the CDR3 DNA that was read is TGTGCCAGCAGTGATGGGAAACAGGGGGTAGACACCGGG.

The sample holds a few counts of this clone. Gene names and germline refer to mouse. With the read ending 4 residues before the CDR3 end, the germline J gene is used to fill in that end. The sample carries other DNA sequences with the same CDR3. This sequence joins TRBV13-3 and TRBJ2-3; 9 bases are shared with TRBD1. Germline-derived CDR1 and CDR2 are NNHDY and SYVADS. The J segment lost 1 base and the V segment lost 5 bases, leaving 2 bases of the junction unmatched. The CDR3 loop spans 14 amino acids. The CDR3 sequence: CASRDRGGAETLYF. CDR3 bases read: TGTGCCAGCAGAGACAGGGGGGGTGCAGAA.

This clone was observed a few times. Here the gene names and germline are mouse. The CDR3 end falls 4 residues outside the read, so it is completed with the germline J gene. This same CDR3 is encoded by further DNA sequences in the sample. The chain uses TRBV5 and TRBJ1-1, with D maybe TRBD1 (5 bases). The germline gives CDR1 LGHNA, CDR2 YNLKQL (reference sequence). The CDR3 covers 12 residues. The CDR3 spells CASSQGQTEVFF. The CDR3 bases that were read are TGTGCCAGCAGCCAAGGACAGACA.

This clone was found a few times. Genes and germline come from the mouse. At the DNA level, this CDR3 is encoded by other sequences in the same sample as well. The CDR3 sequence: CASSPGQKDTQYF. The CDR3 DNA, read in part, is TGTGCCAGCAGTCCGGGACAAAAAGAC. The V and J genes are TRBV13-3 and TRBJ2-5; D is possibly TRBD1 (6 bases). The sequenced fragment ends 4 residues before the CDR3 boundary, so the rest is inferred from the germline J gene. The CDR3 contains 13 residues. The V gene's germline CDR1 is NNHDY and CDR2 SYVADS.

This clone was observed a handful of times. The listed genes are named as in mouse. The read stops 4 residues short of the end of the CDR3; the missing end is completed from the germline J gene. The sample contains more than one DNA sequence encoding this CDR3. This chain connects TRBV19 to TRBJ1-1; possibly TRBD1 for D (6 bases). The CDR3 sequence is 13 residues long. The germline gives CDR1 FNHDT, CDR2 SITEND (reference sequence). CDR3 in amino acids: CASSIGGAREVFF. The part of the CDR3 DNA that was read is TGTGCCAGCAGTATCGGGGGGGCGCGA.

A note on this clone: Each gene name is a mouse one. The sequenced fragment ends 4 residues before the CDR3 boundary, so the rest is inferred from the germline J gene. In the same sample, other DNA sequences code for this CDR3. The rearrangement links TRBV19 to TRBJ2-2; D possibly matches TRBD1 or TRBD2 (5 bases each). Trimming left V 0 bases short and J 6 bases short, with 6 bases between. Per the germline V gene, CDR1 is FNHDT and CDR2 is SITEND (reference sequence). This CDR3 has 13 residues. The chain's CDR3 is CASSIGGPGQLYF. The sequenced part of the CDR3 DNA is TGTGCCAGCAGTATAGGGGGCCCCGGG.

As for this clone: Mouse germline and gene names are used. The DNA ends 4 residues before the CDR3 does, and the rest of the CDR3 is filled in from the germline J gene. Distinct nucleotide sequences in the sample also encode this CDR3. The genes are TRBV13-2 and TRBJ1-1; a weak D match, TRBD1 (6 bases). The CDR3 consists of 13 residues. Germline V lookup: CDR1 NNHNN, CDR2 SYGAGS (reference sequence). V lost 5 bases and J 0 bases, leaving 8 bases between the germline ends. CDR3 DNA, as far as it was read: TGTGCCAGCGGGGGACAAGCAAACACA. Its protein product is CASGGQANT. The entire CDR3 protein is CASGGQANTEVFF.

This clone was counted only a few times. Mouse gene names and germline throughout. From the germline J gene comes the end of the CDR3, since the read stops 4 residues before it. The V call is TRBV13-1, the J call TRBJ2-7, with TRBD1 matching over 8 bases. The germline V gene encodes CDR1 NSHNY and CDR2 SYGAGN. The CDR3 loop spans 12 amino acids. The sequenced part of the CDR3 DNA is TGTGCCACCACGGACAGGGCAGAT. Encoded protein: CATTDRAD. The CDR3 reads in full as CATTDRADEQYF.

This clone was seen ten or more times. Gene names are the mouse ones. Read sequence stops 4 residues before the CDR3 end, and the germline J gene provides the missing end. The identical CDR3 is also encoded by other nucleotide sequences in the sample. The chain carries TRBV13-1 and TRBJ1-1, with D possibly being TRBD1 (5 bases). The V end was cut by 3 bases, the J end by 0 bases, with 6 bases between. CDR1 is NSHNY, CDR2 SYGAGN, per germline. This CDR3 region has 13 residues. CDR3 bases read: TGTGCCAGCAGTGGGACAACAAACACA. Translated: CASSGTTNT. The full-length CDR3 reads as CASSGTTNTEVFF.

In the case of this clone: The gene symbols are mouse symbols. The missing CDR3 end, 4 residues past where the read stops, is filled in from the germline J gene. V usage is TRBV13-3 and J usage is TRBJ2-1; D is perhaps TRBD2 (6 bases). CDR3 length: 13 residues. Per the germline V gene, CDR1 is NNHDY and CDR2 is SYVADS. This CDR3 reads CASSELGRAEQFF. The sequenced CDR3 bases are TGTGCCAGCAGTGAGCTGGGGCGGGCT.

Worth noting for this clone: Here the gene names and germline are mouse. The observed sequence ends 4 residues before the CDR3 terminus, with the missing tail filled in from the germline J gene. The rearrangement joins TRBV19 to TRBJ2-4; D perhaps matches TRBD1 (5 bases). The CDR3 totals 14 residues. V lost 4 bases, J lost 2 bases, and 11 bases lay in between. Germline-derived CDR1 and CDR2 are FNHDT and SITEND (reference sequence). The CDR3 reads CASSPGQFQNTLYF. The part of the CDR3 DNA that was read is TGTGCCAGCAGTCCCGGACAATTTCAAAAC.

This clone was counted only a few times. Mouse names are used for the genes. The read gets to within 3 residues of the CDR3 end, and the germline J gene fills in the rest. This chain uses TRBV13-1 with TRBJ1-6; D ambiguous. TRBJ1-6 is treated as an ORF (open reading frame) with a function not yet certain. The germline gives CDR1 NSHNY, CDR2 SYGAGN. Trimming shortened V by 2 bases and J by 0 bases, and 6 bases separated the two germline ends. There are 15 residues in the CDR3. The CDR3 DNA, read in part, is TGTGCCAGCAGTGACAGGCGTTCCTATAATTCGCCC. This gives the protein CASSDRRSYNSP. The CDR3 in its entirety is CASSDRRSYNSPLYF.

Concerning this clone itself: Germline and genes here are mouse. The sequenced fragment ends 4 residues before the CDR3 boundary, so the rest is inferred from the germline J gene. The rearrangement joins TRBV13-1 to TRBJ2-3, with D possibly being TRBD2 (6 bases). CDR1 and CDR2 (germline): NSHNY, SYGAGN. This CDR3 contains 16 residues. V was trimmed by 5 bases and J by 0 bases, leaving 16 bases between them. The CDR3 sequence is CASRKPGTFSAETLYF. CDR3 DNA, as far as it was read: TGTGCCAGCAGGAAGCCCGGGACTTTTAGTGCAGAA.

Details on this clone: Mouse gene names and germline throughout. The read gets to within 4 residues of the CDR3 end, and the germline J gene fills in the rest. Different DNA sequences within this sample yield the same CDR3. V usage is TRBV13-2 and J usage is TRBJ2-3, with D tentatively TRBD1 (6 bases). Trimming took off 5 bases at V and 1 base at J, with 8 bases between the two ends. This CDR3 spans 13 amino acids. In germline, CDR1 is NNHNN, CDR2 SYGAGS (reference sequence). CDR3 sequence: CASGAGGAETLYF. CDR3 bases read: TGTGCCAGCGGAGCAGGGGGTGCAGAA.

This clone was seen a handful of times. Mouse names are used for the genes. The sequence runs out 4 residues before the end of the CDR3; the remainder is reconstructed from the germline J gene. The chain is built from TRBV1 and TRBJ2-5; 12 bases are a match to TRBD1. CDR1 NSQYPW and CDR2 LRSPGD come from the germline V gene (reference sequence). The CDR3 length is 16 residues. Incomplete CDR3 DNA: TGCACCTGCAGTGCACCCGGGACAGGGGGCAGGGAC. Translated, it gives CTCSAPGTGGRD. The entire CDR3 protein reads CTCSAPGTGGRDTQYF.

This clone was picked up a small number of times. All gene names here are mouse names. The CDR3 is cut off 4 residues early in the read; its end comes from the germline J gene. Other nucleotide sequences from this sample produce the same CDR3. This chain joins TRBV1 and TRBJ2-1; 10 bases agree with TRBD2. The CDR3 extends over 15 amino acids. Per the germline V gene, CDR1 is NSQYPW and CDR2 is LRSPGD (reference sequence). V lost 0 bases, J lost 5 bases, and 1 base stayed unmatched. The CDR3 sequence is CTCSAETGGDAEQFF. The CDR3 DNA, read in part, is TGCACCTGCAGTGCAGAAACTGGGGGGGATGCT.

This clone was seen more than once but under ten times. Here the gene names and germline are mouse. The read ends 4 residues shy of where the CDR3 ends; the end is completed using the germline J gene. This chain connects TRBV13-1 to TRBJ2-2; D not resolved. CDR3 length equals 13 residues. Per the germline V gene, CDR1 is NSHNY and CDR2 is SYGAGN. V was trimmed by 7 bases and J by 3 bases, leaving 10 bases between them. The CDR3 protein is CASAADYTGQLYF. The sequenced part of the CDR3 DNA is TGTGCCAGCGCGGCAGACTACACCGGG.

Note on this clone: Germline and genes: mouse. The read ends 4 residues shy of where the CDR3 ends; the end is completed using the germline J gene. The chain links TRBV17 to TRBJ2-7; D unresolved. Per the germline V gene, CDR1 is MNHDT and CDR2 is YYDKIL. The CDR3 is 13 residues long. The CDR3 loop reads CASSRDRSHEQYF. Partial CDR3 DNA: TGTGCTAGCAGTAGAGATCGCAGTCAT.

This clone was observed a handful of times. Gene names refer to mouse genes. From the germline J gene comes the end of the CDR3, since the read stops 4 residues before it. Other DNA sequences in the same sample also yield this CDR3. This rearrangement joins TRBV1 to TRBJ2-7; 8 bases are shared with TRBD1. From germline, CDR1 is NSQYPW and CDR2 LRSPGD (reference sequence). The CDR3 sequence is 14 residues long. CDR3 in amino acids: CTCSAEGTGYEQYF. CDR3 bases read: TGCACCTGCAGTGCAGAGGGGACAGGTTAT.

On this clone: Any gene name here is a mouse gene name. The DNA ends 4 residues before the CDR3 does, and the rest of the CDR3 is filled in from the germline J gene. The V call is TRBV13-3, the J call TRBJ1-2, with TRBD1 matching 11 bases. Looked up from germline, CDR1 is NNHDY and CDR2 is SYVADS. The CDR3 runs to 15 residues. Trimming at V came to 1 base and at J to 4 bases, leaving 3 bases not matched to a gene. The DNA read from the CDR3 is TGTGCCAGCAGTGATCGGGACAGGGGGGCCTCC. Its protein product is CASSDRDRGAS. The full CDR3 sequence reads CASSDRDRGASDYTF.

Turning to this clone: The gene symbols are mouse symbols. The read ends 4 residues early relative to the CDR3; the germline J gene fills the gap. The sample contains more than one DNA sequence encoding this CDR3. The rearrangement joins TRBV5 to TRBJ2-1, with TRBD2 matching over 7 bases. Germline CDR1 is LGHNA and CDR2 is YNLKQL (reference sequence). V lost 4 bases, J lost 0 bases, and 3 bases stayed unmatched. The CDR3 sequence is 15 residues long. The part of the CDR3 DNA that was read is TGTGCCAGCAGCCGCAACTGGGGTAACTATGCT. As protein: CASSRNWGNYA. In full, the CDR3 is CASSRNWGNYAEQFF.

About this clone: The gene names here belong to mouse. The CDR3 DNA, read in part, is TGTGCCAGCAGTGAGACAGGTCAAAAC. Translated: CASSETGQN. The full CDR3 protein is CASSETGQNTLYF. This sequence joins TRBV13-1 and TRBJ2-4, with D perhaps matching TRBD1 (5 bases). The observed sequence ends 4 residues before the CDR3 terminus, with the missing tail filled in from the germline J gene. This CDR3 contains 13 residues. Trimming left V 2 bases short and J 1 base short, with 5 bases between. The germline CDR1 and CDR2 sequences are NSHNY and SYGAGN.

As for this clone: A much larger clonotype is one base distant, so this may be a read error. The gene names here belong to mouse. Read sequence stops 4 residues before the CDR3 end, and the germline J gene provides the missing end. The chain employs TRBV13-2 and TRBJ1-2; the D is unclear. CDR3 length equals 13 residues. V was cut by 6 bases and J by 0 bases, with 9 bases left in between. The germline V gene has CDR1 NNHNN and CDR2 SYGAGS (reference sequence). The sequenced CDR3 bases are TGTGCCAGCGCTGACAATGCAAACTCC. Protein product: CASADNANS. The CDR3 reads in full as CASADNANSDYTF.

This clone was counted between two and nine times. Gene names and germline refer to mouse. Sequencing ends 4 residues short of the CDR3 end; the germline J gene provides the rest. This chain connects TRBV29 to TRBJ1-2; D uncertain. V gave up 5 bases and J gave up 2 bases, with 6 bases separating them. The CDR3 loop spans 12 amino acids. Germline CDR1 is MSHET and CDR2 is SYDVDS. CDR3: CASSLGNSDYTF. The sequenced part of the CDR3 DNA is TGTGCTAGCAGTCTGGGGAACTCC.

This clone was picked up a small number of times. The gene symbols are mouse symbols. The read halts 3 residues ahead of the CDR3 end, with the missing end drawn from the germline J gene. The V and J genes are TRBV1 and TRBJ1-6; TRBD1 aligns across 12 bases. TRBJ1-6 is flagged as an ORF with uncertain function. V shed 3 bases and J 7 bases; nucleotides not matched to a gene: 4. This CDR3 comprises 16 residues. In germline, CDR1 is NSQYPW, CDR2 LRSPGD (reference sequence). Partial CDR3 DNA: TGCACCTGCAGTGCCGGGACAGGGGGCTGGAATTCGCCC. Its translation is CTCSAGTGGWNSP. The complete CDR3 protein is CTCSAGTGGWNSPLYF.

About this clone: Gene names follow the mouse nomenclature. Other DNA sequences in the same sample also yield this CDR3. CDR3 in amino acids: CASSPQGSAETLYF. The CDR3 bases that were read are TGTGCCAGCAGCCCTCAGGGGAGTGCAGAA. This sequence joins TRBV5 and TRBJ2-3, with D perhaps TRBD1 (6 bases). The CDR3 end falls 4 residues outside the read, so it is completed with the germline J gene. V dropped 4 bases and J dropped 0 bases, with 8 bases sitting between them. The CDR3 has 14 amino acids. Germline CDR1 and CDR2: LGHNA and YNLKQL (reference sequence).

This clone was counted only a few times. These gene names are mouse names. The CDR3 sequence is CASSKSGGASEQFF. The CDR3 DNA, read in part, is TGTGCCAGCAGTAAGTCTGGGGGGGCCTCT. This chain joins TRBV19 and TRBJ2-1; 10 nucleotides line up with TRBD2. The CDR3 end is not reached by the read, which stops 4 residues before it; the germline J gene fills it in. CDR3 length: 14 residues. Germline V gives CDR1 FNHDT, CDR2 SITEND (reference sequence).

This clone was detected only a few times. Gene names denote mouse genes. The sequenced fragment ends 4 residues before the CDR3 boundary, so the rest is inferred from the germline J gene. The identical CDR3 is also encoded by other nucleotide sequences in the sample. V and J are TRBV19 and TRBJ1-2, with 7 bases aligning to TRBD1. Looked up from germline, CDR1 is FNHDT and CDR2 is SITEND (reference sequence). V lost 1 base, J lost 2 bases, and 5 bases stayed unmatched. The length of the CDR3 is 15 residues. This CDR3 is CASSITGTANSDYTF. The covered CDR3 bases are TGTGCCAGCAGTATAACAGGGACAGCCAACTCC. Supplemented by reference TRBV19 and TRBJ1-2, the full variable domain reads GGIITQTPKFLIGQEGQKLTLKCQQNFNHDTMYWYRQDSGKGLRLIYYSITENDLQKGDLSEGYDASREKKSSFSLTVTSAQKNEMAVFLCASSITGTANSDYTFGSGTRLLVI.

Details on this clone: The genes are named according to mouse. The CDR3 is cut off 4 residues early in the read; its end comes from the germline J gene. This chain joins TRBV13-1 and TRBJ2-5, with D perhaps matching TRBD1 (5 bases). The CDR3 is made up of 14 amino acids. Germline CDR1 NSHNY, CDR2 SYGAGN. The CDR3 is CASSDEGSVDTQYF. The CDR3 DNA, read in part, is TGTGCCAGCAGTGATGAGGGGTCCGTGGAC.

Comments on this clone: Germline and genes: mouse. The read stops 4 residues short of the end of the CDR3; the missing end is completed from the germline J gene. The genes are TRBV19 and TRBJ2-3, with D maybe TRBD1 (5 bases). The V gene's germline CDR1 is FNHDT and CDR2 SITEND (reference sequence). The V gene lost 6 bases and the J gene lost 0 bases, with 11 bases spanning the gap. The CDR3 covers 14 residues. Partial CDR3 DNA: TGTGCCAGCAAACCCCAGGGTAGTGCAGAA. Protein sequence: CASKPQGSAE. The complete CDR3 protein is CASKPQGSAETLYF.

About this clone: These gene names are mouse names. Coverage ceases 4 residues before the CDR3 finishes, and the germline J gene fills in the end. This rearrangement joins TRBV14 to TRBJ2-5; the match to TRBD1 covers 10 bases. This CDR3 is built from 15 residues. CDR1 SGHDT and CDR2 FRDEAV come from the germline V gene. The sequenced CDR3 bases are TGTGCCAGCAGTTTGGTCGGGACAGGGGTAGAC. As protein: CASSLVGTGVD. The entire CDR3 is CASSLVGTGVDTQYF.